This TCR beta chain appears in the sequencing data of a study of T-cell memory formation after mild COVID-19. Whole-study context: TCR clusters largely stayed donor specific.

A single record per CDR3 protein comes from TCRdb applying MiXCR to the 5' RACE reads. The sample contains 540,000 or so distinct CDR3 sequences, roughly 20% of which appear only once. This clonotype was found many times. The antigen is unknown. Study findings and constraints: Some SARS-CoV-2-responding clones were already detected in memory before infection. Day 15 to 85 contracting clones showed balanced CD4/CD8; later expanders leaned CD4+. Mainly CM and EM harbored the contracting CD4+ clones; mainly EMRA harbored the CD8+ ones.

V lost 4 bases and J 5 bases, leaving 24 bases between the germline ends. The CDR3 covers 16 residues. Per the germline V gene, CDR1 is SQVTM and CDR2 is ANQGSEA. This chain links TRBV29-1 with TRBJ2-7; D is perhaps TRBD1 (5 bases). The material sequenced was PBMCs or a T cell subset sorted from them (not recorded which). The source of this sequence is an adult woman who had mild COVID-19 (a few samples of this study predate the infection). Cell type and time point are not known. The CDR3 region has the DNA TGCAGCGTTGCCCGGACCAGGGTATTGGGAAGGAACGAGCAGTACTTC. Translating gives CSVARTRVLGRNEQYF.